Below are 25 T cell receptor beta chains sequenced from a single sample in a study of CD8+CD57+ T cells in acquired aplastic anemia (dated by TCRdb to 2016 to 2019). The patients picked for sequencing were ones in whom flow cytometry had shown an expansion of CD8+CD57+ cells. This sample was sequenced with an Illumina HiSeq 2000. Profiling of TCR beta VDJ combinations and CDR3 sequences used genomic DNA as the template. TCRdb reran the public reads through fastp at Q25 and MiXCR, keeping productive beta chains. Every distinct CDR3 protein forms one entry, paired with its most common genes and DNA. Here the sample has some 180,000 distinct CDR3 sequences; around 60% occur a single time. Approximately 42% of the sample rests with the top ten. Source material: sorted CD4+, CD8+, or CD8+CD57+ T cells (not recorded which) from PBMCs. Receptor source: a human donor with aplastic anemia.

V is TRBV10-3 and J is TRBJ1-1, with D possibly matching TRBD1 (5 bases). The V end was cut by 10 bases, the J end by 0 bases, with 18 bases between. CDR3 length: 15 residues. Germline V CDR1 and CDR2: ENHRY, SYGVKD. Here the CDR3 reads CATIPAAGMNTEAFF. The CDR3 DNA is TGTGCCACCATACCAGCGGCAGGGATGAACACTGAAGCTTTCTTT.

The rearrangement uses TRBV15 and TRBJ2-1; weak D call: TRBD2 (6 bases). Per germline, CDR1 LNHNV and CDR2 YYDKDF (reference sequence). The V and J ends lost 1 base and 7 bases respectively, with 17 bases between them. The length of the CDR3 is 16 residues. CDR3 protein: CATSRALGLPQNEQFF. CDR3 DNA: TGTGCCACCAGCAGAGCTTTGGGACTCCCTCAGAATGAGCAGTTCTTC.

This clonotype was seen ten or more times. This chain connects TRBV6-1 to TRBJ2-7; TRBD1 is a possible D gene (5 bases). Germline-derived CDR1 and CDR2 are MNHNS and SASEGT. V shed 1 base and J shed 3 bases, with 13 bases lying between them. The CDR3 runs 15 residues. As DNA, the CDR3 is TGTGCCAGCAGTGAAGAGCAGGGATCGCACTACGAGCAGTACTTC. This codes for CASSEEQGSHYEQYF.

In the case of this clonotype: Germline is not matched at one junction end, which may reflect a read error. The J gene is TRBJ1-4, the V gene TRBV19, with TRBD1 matching 9 bases. This CDR3 spans 13 amino acids. Germline CDR1 reads LNHDA; CDR2 reads SQIVND (reference sequence). CDR3 DNA sequence: TGTGCCAGCCACAGGGGGCGTAATGAGAAACTGTTTTTT. This encodes CASHRGRNEKLFF.

The chain recombines TRBV7-2 with TRBJ1-2, with D possibly matching TRBD1 (5 bases). Deletions cut 5 bases from V and 2 bases from J, with 18 bases between. The CDR3 length is 16 residues. CDR1 is SGHTA and CDR2 is FQGNSA in the germline V gene. This CDR3 reads CASSGPSGGTNYGYTF. DNA for the CDR3: TGTGCCAGCAGCGGACCAAGCGGGGGGACCAACTATGGCTACACCTTC.

This clonotype was seen once. The DNA for the CDR3 is TGCAGTGCTAGAGAGGGACAGATGTGGGATACGCAGTATTTT. It encodes CSAREGQMWDTQYF. This sequence joins TRBV20-1 and TRBJ2-3, with 7 positions matching TRBD1. Trimming cost V 0 bases and J 6 bases; bases outside gene matches: 6. This CDR3 spans 14 amino acids. Germline-derived CDR1 and CDR2 are DFQATT and SNEGSKA (reference sequence).

J is TRBJ1-2 and V is TRBV19; D is ambiguous. The germline V gene encodes CDR1 LNHDA and CDR2 SQIVND (reference sequence). The CDR3 spans 14 residues. Trimming left V 3 bases short and J 5 bases short, with 13 bases between. The CDR3: CASSIEVGLYGYTF. DNA of the CDR3: TGTGCCAGTAGTATCGAAGTGGGTTTATATGGCTACACCTTC.

CDR3 region: CSAYRVGGNYGYTF. The CDR3 DNA reads TGCAGTGCTTATCGCGTAGGGGGGAACTATGGCTACACCTTC. The chain combines TRBV20-1 with TRBJ1-2; tentatively, D is TRBD1 (6 bases). Germline V gene lookup returns CDR1 DFQATT and CDR2 SNEGSKA (reference sequence). Trimming took off 5 bases at V and 2 bases at J, with 15 bases between the two ends. The CDR3 is 14 residues long.

Many counts were recorded for this clonotype. J is TRBJ2-2 and V is TRBV29-1, with 9 bases fitting TRBD2. This CDR3 contains 14 residues. With 5 bases clipped from V and 6 bases from J, the junction kept 7 bases outside the gene matches. CDR1 is SQVTM and CDR2 is ANQGSEA in the germline V gene. The CDR3 spells CSVIAGGPPGELFF. The CDR3 nucleotides are TGCAGCGTTATTGCGGGGGGGCCCCCCGGGGAGCTGTTTTTT.

The rearrangement uses TRBV5-6 and TRBJ2-3; 10 nucleotides match TRBD1. The germline CDR1 and CDR2 sequences are SGHDT and YYEEEE. CDR3 size: 16 residues. Trimming at V came to 4 bases and at J to 5 bases, leaving 10 bases not matched to a gene. The CDR3 DNA sequence: TGTGCCAGCAGCCTAGACAGGGGGCAGGCAAAAGATACGCAGTATTTT. It encodes CASSLDRGQAKDTQYF.

The chain couples TRBV5-4 to TRBJ2-1, with 10 bases fitting TRBD2. This CDR3 contains 17 residues. Germline CDR1 and CDR2: SGHNT and YYREEE (reference sequence). The V gene end was trimmed by 4 bases and the J gene end by 0 bases; junction bases not matched to a gene: 7. The CDR3 sequence is CASSLKAGGSSYNEQFF. CDR3 DNA: TGTGCCAGCAGCCTAAAAGCGGGGGGGAGCTCCTACAATGAGCAGTTCTTC.

V gene TRBV10-3 combines with J gene TRBJ2-7, with unresolved D. V lost 0 bases to trimming and J lost 7 bases, with 16 bases between them. This CDR3 comprises 15 residues. The germline V gene has CDR1 ENHRY and CDR2 SYGVKD. This CDR3 reads CAISESALNDREQYF. CDR3 in DNA: TGTGCCATCAGTGAGTCGGCCTTGAATGACCGGGAGCAGTACTTC.

Worth noting for this clonotype: A read error may account for a junction end that differs from germline. The rearrangement links TRBV7-9 to TRBJ2-6; D remains ambiguous. The CDR3 covers 14 residues. Germline CDR1 reads SEHNR; CDR2 reads FQNEAQ (reference sequence). The CDR3 loop is CASSLSAGTNVLTF. The CDR3 DNA reads as TGTGCCAGCAGCTTGTCTGCTGGGACCAACGTCCTGACTTTC.

This clonotype was picked up many times. This sequence joins TRBV10-3 and TRBJ1-2; 7 positions agree with TRBD1. The CDR3 has 15 residues. Germline V lookup: CDR1 ENHRY, CDR2 SYGVKD. V was pared by 4 bases and J by 5 bases, with 10 bases of the junction left unmatched. CDR3 DNA: TGTGCCATCAGTGGGGCCCAAACAGGGGAATATGGCTACACCTTC. Its protein is CAISGAQTGEYGYTF.

The chain is built from TRBV19 and TRBJ1-5; tentative D call: TRBD1 (6 bases). The germline CDR1 and CDR2 sequences are LNHDA and SQIVND (reference sequence). V was trimmed by 6 bases and J by 0 bases, leaving 15 bases between them. The CDR3 length is 16 residues. The CDR3 DNA sequence: TGTGCCAGTAGAAAAGGACAGTTCGGTAGCAATCAGCCCCAGCATTTT. Protein: CASRKGQFGSNQPQHF.

Of note for this clonotype: This may be a read error, as it is one base from a much larger clone. The chain links TRBV19 to TRBJ2-4; D ambiguous. Germline lookup yields CDR1 LNHDA and CDR2 SQIVND (reference sequence). This CDR3 spans 12 amino acids. V was cut by 7 bases and J by 8 bases, with 12 bases left in between. CDR3: CASIGPRDIQYF. In DNA, the CDR3 is TGTGCCAGTATCGGTCCACGAGACATTCAGTACTTC.

J is TRBJ2-3 and V is TRBV4-1; TRBD1 or TRBD2 may be the D gene (5 bases each). CDR3 size: 15 residues. The germline V gene encodes CDR1 MGHRA and CDR2 YSYEKL. Trimming removed 0 bases from V and 7 bases from J, with 14 bases in between. CDR3 residues: CASSQDDRDPNTQYF. The CDR3 nucleotides read TGCGCCAGCAGCCAAGATGACCGGGACCCCAATACGCAGTATTTT.

The chain uses TRBV9 and TRBJ2-3; 9 nucleotides line up with TRBD1. The CDR3 runs to 14 residues. V was clipped by 7 bases and J by 2 bases; unmatched bases: 5. CDR1 is SGDLS and CDR2 is YYNGEE in the germline V gene. The CDR3 loop is CASGGDRATDTQYF. The CDR3 nucleotides read TGTGCCAGCGGGGGGGACAGGGCCACAGATACGCAGTATTTT.

This clonotype was recorded a few times. This chain joins TRBV20-1 and TRBJ2-7; 8 nucleotides agree with TRBD1. The germline V gene has CDR1 DFQATT and CDR2 SNEGSKA (reference sequence). The CDR3 has 13 amino acids. The V gene end was trimmed by 6 bases and the J gene end by 0 bases; junction bases not matched to a gene: 4. DNA of the CDR3: TGCAGTGCGCAGGACAGGGACTCCTACGAGCAGTACTTC. Translation: CSAQDRDSYEQYF.

V and J are TRBV20-1 and TRBJ2-7, with 10 bases matching TRBD1. CDR1 and CDR2 from the germline V gene are DFQATT and SNEGSKA (reference sequence). J lost 5 bases, V lost 6 bases, and 7 bases had no gene match. This CDR3 region has 13 residues. CDR3 coding DNA: TGCAGTGCCAGGGAAGGGACAGGGGACGAGCAGTACTTC. Amino acid sequence: CSAREGTGDEQYF.

This sequence joins TRBV9 and TRBJ2-5; 7 nucleotides line up with TRBD2. Germline CDR1 and CDR2: SGDLS and YYNGEE. J lost 7 bases, V lost 4 bases, and 13 bases had no gene match. The CDR3 contains 15 residues. The chain's CDR3 is CASSLKAGPGGTQYF. The DNA for the CDR3 is TGTGCCAGCAGCTTAAAAGCGGGACCCGGAGGGACCCAGTACTTC.

The table lists this clonotype with many counts. CDR3 nucleotide sequence: TGTGCCAGCAGCCCACGACAGGGGGGGGGGTATTCACCCCTCCACTTT. Translating it yields CASSPRQGGGYSPLHF. This chain connects TRBV9 to TRBJ1-6; 9 bases fit TRBD1. Losses at the gene ends were 4 bases for V and 8 bases for J; bases not matched to a gene: 10. Germline loops: CDR1 SGDLS, CDR2 YYNGEE. The CDR3 covers 16 residues.

V and J are TRBV10-3 and TRBJ2-1; 9 nucleotides line up with TRBD2. The J segment lost 5 bases and the V segment lost 8 bases, leaving 19 bases of the junction unmatched. The CDR3 contains 18 residues. CDR1 and CDR2 from the germline V gene are ENHRY and SYGVKD. CDR3 protein: CAIGSSWREGLTHNEQFF. CDR3 in DNA: TGTGCCATCGGCTCGAGTTGGCGGGAGGGCCTAACACACAATGAGCAGTTCTTC.

The gene calls are TRBV29-1 and TRBJ2-5; 12 bases map to TRBD1. This CDR3 region has 14 residues. V was clipped by 3 bases and J by 4 bases; unmatched bases: 3. Germline CDR1 SQVTM, CDR2 ANQGSEA. The CDR3 nucleotides are TGCAGCGTTGAGGGACAGGGGGCGGGAGAGACCCAGTACTTC. The encoded protein is CSVEGQGAGETQYF.

This rearrangement joins TRBV9 to TRBJ2-1, with 7 bases that match TRBD2. V dropped 7 bases and J dropped 6; count of bases not matched to a gene: 10. This CDR3 spans 14 amino acids. Germline V gene sequence: CDR1 SGDLS, CDR2 YYNGEE. The CDR3 DNA follows: TGTGCCAGCGCCTCAGCGGGAAGGGGCAATGAGCAGTTCTTC. It encodes CASASAGRGNEQFF. Combining the CDR3 with reference TRBV9 and TRBJ2-1 gives the whole variable domain DSGVTQTPKHLITATGQRVTLRCSPRSGDLSVYWYQQSLDQGLQFLIQYYNGEERAKGNILERFSAQQFPDLHSELNLSSLELGDSALYFCASASAGRGNEQFFGPGTRLTVL.